Listed below are T cell receptor beta chains from one sample, sequenced in a study of blood T cell repertoires in COVID-19. The repertoire was sequenced with immunoSEQ multiplex PCR; TCRdb's copy has only in-frame clones and lacks some. The data show 130,000 or so clones, about 79% seen once. Sequencing used PBMCs or T cells enriched from blood (not recorded which). The receptors here all came from a man aged 45-65 years who had recovered from COVID-19. The CDR3 runs from the conserved cysteine through the conserved F or W. D genes are given only for firm matches. Rows may omit the clone size; those that give it use once, few, many or a size class.

DNA	CDR3	J	D	V	size
TGTGCCAGCAGCTTAGTAGCTAGCGGGGGGCCTTCCTACAATGAGCAGTTCTTC	CASSLVASGGPSYNEQFF	TRBJ2-1	TRBD2	TRBV13	many
TGTGCCAGCAGCTTAGATGGGGGGGATACGCAGTATTTT	CASSLDGGDTQYF	TRBJ2-3	NA	TRBV7-9	NA
TGTGCCAGTACATGGCAGAACTATGGCTACACCTTC	CASTWQNYGYTF	TRBJ1-2	NA	TRBV19	NA
TGCGCCAGCAGCTACGGACAGGGCCAAGAGACCCAGTACTTC	CASSYGQGQETQYF	TRBJ2-5	TRBD1	TRBV5-1	NA
TGTGCCAGCAGCTTAGCGGGGGGGCAGGCCCTCTATGGCTACACCTTC	CASSLAGGQALYGYTF	TRBJ1-2	NA	TRBV7-9	NA
TGTGCCATCCAGGGGGATGACAGGGACGAGCAGTACTTC	CAIQGDDRDEQYF	TRBJ2-7	TRBD1	TRBV10-3	NA
TGTGCCAGCAGCTTAGGTAACTCTGGAAACACCATATATTTT	CASSLGNSGNTIYF	TRBJ1-3	NA	TRBV7-2	NA
TGTGCCAGCAGCCAAGGGACAGGGGGCGGTGTAAGCACTGAAGCTTTCTTT	CASSQGTGGGVSTEAFF	TRBJ1-1	TRBD1	TRBV3-1/TRBV3-2	NA
TGTGCCAGCAGTGAATACGCAGGGGGCGGCAATCAGCCCCAGCATTTT	CASSEYAGGGNQPQHF	TRBJ1-5	TRBD1	TRBV6-1	NA
TGTGCCAGCAGTTTCCCGGACGAGCAGTACTTC	CASSFPDEQYF	TRBJ2-7	NA	TRBV28	few
TGTGCCAGCAGTTCGTTCAGGGGGACAGGGCGACGCGATAATTCACCCCTCCACTTT	CASSSFRGTGRRDNSPLHF	TRBJ1-6	TRBD1	TRBV28	NA
TGTGCCAGCAGGCTTAGGACTGGGGGGGAGCGCACAGATACGCAGTATTTT	CASRLRTGGERTDTQYF	TRBJ2-3	TRBD2	TRBV2	NA
TGTGCCAGCTCACCATTCGGGACAGGGGTGTACGAGCAGTACTTC	CASSPFGTGVYEQYF	TRBJ2-7	TRBD1	TRBV18	NA
TGTGCCAGCCGAGCAGGGGGAGGTGGAAACACCATATATTTT	CASRAGGGGNTIYF	TRBJ1-3	TRBD1	TRBV14	NA
TGTGCCAGCAGTTCTGGACAGGGCGGACTCTTGGCTTTCTTT	CASSSGQGGLLAFF	TRBJ1-1	TRBD1	TRBV28	NA
TGTGCCAGCAGACATCCGACAGGGGGAACTGAAGCTTTCTTT	CASRHPTGGTEAFF	TRBJ1-1	TRBD1	TRBV6-5	NA
TGTGCCTGGAGTTGGACTAGCGGCAATGAGCAGTTCTTC	CAWSWTSGNEQFF	TRBJ2-1	TRBD2	TRBV30	once
TGTGCCAGCGGGACTAGCATGCAGACCCAGTACTTC	CASGTSMQTQYF	TRBJ2-5	TRBD2	TRBV28	NA
TGTGCCAGTAGACCTCCGGGACAGGGGAATGAAAAACTGTTTTTT	CASRPPGQGNEKLFF	TRBJ1-4	TRBD1	TRBV19	NA
TGTGCCAGCAGTCGCACAGGGTATGAGCAGTTCTTC	CASSRTGYEQFF	TRBJ2-1	NA	TRBV6-5	NA
TGTGCCAGCAGCTCTTCTAGCGCGGCAGATACGCAGTATTTT	CASSSSSAADTQYF	TRBJ2-3	NA	TRBV5-4	NA
TGCAGTGCTAGTCACAGGGTTGGCAGCACAGATACGCAGTATTTT	CSASHRVGSTDTQYF	TRBJ2-3	NA	TRBV20-1	once
TGTGCCAGCAAGGCTGGACAGGGGCCTTTGGGCTACACCTTC	CASKAGQGPLGYTF	TRBJ1-2	TRBD1	TRBV7-2	once
TGTGCCAGCAGTGACTCGACCGAGTTCAGGCAGACAGAAACAACTAATGAAAAACTGTTTTTT	CASSDSTEFRQTETTNEKLFF	TRBJ1-4	NA	TRBV6-4	NA
TGTGCCAGCAGTGCTAGAGAGACTAATTCACCCCTCCACTTT	CASSARETNSPLHF	TRBJ1-6	NA	TRBV27	NA
TGTGCCAGCAGCTCCTCAGGGGGGACCTACAATGAGCAGTTCTTC	CASSSSGGTYNEQFF	TRBJ2-1	NA	TRBV7-9	NA